The present T cell receptor (beta chain) was sequenced within a study of shared clonotypes between healthy human individuals. Study context: The people who gave samples were a couple of women and a few men aged 18 to 49. CD8 memory received one plate per donor, CD8 naive two, CD4 memory three and CD4 naive three.

Germline CDR1 PRHDT, CDR2 FYEKMQ (reference sequence). Trimming removed 2 bases from V and 0 bases from J, with 8 bases in between. CDR3 size: 15 residues. Study conclusions and caveats: Incompleteness in sorted-subset sequencing, despite large depth, was shown by rarefaction. Shared clonotypes: roughly 4.7% naive CD4, under 4% naive CD8, 2% to 2.5% memory CD4, under 0.5% memory CD8.

TCRdb keeps only in-frame clones here, not all; method: immunoSEQ multiplex PCR. There are 1.5 million to 2.5 million clones in the sample; approximately 94% occur only once, and approximately 1.2% lies in the top ten. To note about this clone: Its antigen is currently unknown. Within the sample, other DNA sequences also encode this same CDR3.

In the naive CD8 group, cells lacked CD45RO and were positively selected for CCR7, so terminally differentiated effector memory CD45RA+ cells were left out. This sequence originates from a man aged 18 to 30 in good health. The chain couples TRBV13 to TRBJ2-1, with D perhaps TRBD1 (5 bases). Source material: naive CD8+ T cells sorted from blood. The CDR3 DNA sequence: TGTGCCAGCAGCTTAACGGACAACTCCTACAATGAGCAGTTCTTC. Protein product: CASSLTDNSYNEQFF.